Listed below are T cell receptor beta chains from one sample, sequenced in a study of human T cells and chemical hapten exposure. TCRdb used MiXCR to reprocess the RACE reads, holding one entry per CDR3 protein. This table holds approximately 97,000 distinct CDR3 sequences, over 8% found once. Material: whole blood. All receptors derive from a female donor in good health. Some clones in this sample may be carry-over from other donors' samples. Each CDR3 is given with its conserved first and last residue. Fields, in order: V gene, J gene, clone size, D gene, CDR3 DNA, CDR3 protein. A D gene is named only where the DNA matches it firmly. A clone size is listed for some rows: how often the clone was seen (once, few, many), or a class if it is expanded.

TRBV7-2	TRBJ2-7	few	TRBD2	TGTGCCAGCAGCCACCCTACTAGCGGGAGAAGGGGTGAGCAGTACTTC	CASSHPTSGRRGEQYF
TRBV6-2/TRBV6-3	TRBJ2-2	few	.	TGTGCCAGCAGTAGCCCGAACACCGGGGAGCTGTTTTTT	CASSSPNTGELFF
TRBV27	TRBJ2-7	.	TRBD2	TGTGCCAGCAGTTCCCGAGGAGCGGGAGGGCAGAGGCAGTACTTC	CASSSRGAGGQRQYF
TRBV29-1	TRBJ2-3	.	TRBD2	TGCAGCGTTGCCGGGGGGACTGTCTCAGATACGCAGTATTTT	CSVAGGTVSDTQYF
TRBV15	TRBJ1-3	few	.	TGTGCCACCAGCAGCCGGGGACCGCGCTCTGGAAACACCATATATTTT	CATSSRGPRSGNTIYF
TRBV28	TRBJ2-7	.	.	TGTGCCTCCAATGGGGGTTCCACCTACGAGCAGTACTTC	CASNGGSTYEQYF
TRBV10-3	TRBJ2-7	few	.	TGTGCCACCCGGGGGAGTTCGGGGAGCGACGAGCAGTACTTC	CATRGSSGSDEQYF
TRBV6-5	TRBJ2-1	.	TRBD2	TGTGCCAGCAGTTACCCTAGCGGGAGCTCCTACAATGAGCAGTTCTTC	CASSYPSGSSYNEQFF
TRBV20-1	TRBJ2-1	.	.	TGCAGTGCTAGAGATACGGGGATCAACTACAATGAGCAGTTCTTC	CSARDTGINYNEQFF
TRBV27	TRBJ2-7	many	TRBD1	TGTGCCAGCAGTTCAATAAACCCCCGGGACAGGGGTTGGCACGAGCAGTACTTC	CASSSINPRDRGWHEQYF
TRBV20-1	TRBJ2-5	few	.	TGCACCCCGAGGGGGGCAGGGGAGACCCAGTACTTC	CTPRGAGETQYF
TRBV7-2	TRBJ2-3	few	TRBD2	TGTGCCAGCAGCTTGCTTGGGGGAGGGCATGCAGATACGCAGTATTTT	CASSLLGGGHADTQYF
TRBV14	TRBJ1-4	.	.	TGTGCCAGCAGCCATAAAAAAGGGGTCTCTGAAAAACTGTTTTTT	CASSHKKGVSEKLFF
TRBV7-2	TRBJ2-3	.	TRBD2	TGTGCCAGCAGCTTCGGTACTAGCGGGTTAGATACGCAGTATTTT	CASSFGTSGLDTQYF
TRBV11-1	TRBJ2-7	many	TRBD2	TGTGCCAGCAGCTTAGCCGTGGAGCGGGAGTTCTCCTACGAGCAGTACTTC	CASSLAVEREFSYEQYF
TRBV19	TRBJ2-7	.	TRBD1	TGTGCCAGTAGTTTACCCGGGACAGGGTTTTACGAGCAGTACTTC	CASSLPGTGFYEQYF
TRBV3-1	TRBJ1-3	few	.	TGTGCCAGCAGCCCGGGGACGGGGACTGGAAACACCATATATTTT	CASSPGTGTGNTIYF
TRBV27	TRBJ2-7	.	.	TGTGCCAGCGGTTACCCCTACGAGCAGTACTTC	CASGYPYEQYF
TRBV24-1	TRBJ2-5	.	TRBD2	TGTGCCACCAGTGACCCAGGACTAGCGGGTGGAAAGACCCAGTACTTC	CATSDPGLAGGKTQYF
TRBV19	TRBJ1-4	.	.	TGTGCCAGTAGTAAACTCCGAGACAGTAATGAAAAACTGTTTTTT	CASSKLRDSNEKLFF
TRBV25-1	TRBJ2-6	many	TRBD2	TGTGCCAGCAGTGCGGGGGGGCTCTCTGGGGCCAACGTCCTGACTTTC	CASSAGGLSGANVLTF
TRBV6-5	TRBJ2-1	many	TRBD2	TGTGCCAGCAGCCCTCTTATCGGGGGGAGCAGCGACAATGAGCAGTTCTTC	CASSPLIGGSSDNEQFF
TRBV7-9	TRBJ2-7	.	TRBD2	TGTGCCAGCAGCCTCCGGGGTGGGGGATCGGCGGGAGTGTGGGAGCAGTACTTC	CASSLRGGGSAGVWEQYF
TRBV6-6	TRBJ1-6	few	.	TGTGCCAGCAGTTACAGCCCAGAGCTAAGAAATTCACCCCTCCACTTT	CASSYSPELRNSPLHF
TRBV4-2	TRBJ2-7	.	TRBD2	TGTGCCAGCAGCCTAAGGACTAGCGCCGACTACGAGCAGTACTTC	CASSLRTSADYEQYF
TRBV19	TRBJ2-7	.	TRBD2	TGTGCCAGTAGTACTGCGGGAGCCCAATTACAGCCCTACGAGCAGTACTTC	CASSTAGAQLQPYEQYF